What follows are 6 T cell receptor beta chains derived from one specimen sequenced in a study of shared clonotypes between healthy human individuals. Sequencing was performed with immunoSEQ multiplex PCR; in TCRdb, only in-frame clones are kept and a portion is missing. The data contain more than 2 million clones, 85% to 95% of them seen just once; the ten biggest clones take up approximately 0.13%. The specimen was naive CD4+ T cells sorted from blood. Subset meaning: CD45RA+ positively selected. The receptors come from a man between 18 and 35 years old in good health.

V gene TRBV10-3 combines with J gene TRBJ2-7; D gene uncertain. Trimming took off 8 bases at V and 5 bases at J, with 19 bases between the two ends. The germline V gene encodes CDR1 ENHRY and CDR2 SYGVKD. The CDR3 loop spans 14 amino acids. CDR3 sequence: CAILESPVGNEQYF. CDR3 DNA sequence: TGTGCCATCTTAGAGTCACCGGTGGGCAACGAGCAGTACTTC.

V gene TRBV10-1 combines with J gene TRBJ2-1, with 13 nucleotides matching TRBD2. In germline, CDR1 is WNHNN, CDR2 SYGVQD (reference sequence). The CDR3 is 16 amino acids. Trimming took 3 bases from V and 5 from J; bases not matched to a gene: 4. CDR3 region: CASSELAGGPHNEQFF. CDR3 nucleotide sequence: TGCGCCAGCAGTGAACTAGCGGGGGGGCCTCACAATGAGCAGTTCTTC.

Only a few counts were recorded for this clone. The CDR3 nucleotides are TGTGCCATCTCCCAATGGGGCGCGAGCGGAAACACCATATATTTT. This gives the protein CAISQWGASGNTIYF. The chain recombines TRBV10-3 with TRBJ1-3, with a possible D match to TRBD1 (5 bases). Trimming cost V 8 bases and J 4 bases, with 18 bases left between them. From germline, CDR1 is ENHRY and CDR2 SYGVKD. CDR3 length: 15 amino acids.

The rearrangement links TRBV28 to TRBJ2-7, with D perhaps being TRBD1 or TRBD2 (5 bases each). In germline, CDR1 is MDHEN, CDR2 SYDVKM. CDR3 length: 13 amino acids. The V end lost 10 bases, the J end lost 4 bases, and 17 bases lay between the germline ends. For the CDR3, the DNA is TGTGCCATCAGGGACCTCTCACGTTACGAGCAGTACTTC. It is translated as CAIRDLSRYEQYF.

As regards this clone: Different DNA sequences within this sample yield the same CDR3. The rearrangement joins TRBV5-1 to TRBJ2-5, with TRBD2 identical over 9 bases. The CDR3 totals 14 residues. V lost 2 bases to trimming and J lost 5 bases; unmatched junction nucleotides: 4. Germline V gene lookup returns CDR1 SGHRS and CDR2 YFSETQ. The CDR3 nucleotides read TGCGCCAGCAGCTTAGCTAGCGGGAAGGAGACCCAGTACTTC. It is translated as CASSLASGKETQYF. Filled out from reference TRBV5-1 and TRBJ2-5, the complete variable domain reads KAGVTQTPRYLIKTRGQQVTLSCSPISGHRSVSWYQQTPGQGLQFLFEYFSETQRNKGNFPGRFSGRQFSNSRSEMNVSTLELGDSALYLCASSLASGKETQYFGPGTRLLVL.

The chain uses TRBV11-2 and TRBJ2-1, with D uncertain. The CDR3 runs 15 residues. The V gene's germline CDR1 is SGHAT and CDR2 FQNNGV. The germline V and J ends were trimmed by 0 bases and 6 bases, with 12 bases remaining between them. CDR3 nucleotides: TGTGCCAGCAGCTTAGAAAGTTCAGTATTCAATGAGCAGTTCTTC. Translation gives CASSLESSVFNEQFF. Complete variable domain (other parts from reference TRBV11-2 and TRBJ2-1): EAGVAQSPRYKIIEKRQSVAFWCNPISGHATLYWYQQILGQGPKLLIQFQNNGVVDDSQLPKDRFSAERLKGVDSTLKIQPAKLEDSAVYLCASSLESSVFNEQFFGPGTRLTVL.